The rows below give T cell receptor beta chains drawn from one sample of a study of blood T cell repertoires in COVID-19. The method was immunoSEQ multiplex PCR; TCRdb's version includes in-frame clones alone and lacks a portion of them. The table lists about 140,000 clones, 88% of them singletons. Material: peripheral blood. The receptors shown here come from a man in his forties or fifties with active or convalescent COVID-19. CDR3s include the opening cysteine and the closing phenylalanine or tryptophan. The D gene is left open where the match is weak. The size field is filled for only some rows; it gives once, few, many or a size class.

d_gene	v_gene	j_gene	len	abundance	CDR3nt	CDR3aa
TRBD1	TRBV29-1	TRBJ2-7	13	.	TGCAGCGTTACTAGACAGGGCCCCTACGAGCAGTACTTC	CSVTRQGPYEQYF
.	TRBV28	TRBJ2-7	14	.	TGTGCCAGCAGTCTACAGGGAGGGACCTACGAGCAGTACTTC	CASSLQGGTYEQYF
.	TRBV14	TRBJ2-2	13	.	TGTGCCAGCAGCCAAGCGCTAACCGGGGAGCTGTTTTTT	CASSQALTGELFF
.	TRBV28	TRBJ1-2	13	.	TGTGCCACCCATCCCGGGGGGACCTATGGCTACACCTTC	CATHPGGTYGYTF
TRBD1	TRBV5-1	TRBJ2-5	14	.	TGCGCCAGCAGCTTGGACAGGGGGCTAGAGACCCAGTACTTC	CASSLDRGLETQYF
TRBD1	TRBV28	TRBJ1-5	16	few	TGTGCCAGCAGTAGCTCGACAGGGGTTAGCAATCAGCCCCAGCATTTT	CASSSSTGVSNQPQHF
TRBD1	TRBV2	TRBJ2-7	13	.	TGTGCCAGCAGTGATATACAGGGGTACGAGCAGTACTTC	CASSDIQGYEQYF
.	TRBV6-5	TRBJ2-1	15	.	TGTGCCAGCAAGGCGGATGGGGGCGCCTACAATGAGCAGTTCTTC	CASKADGGAYNEQFF
.	TRBV5-6	TRBJ2-3	14	.	TGTGCCAGCAGCTTGCCACTTAGCACAGATACGCAGTATTTT	CASSLPLSTDTQYF
TRBD2	TRBV7-2	TRBJ2-7	16	.	TGTGCCAGCAGCTTAGCGGGCAGCGGGAGCTCCTACGAGCAGTACTTC	CASSLAGSGSSYEQYF
TRBD2	TRBV19	TRBJ2-1	16	.	TGTGCCAGTAGTAGAATGACTAGCGGCGGCTACAATGAGCAGTTCTTC	CASSRMTSGGYNEQFF
.	TRBV6-1	TRBJ1-2	13	.	TGTGCCAGCAGTGAAGGGCCGGGGAATGGCTACACCTTC	CASSEGPGNGYTF
.	TRBV30	TRBJ1-1	13	few	TGTGCCTGGAGCCACAGGGCCCACACTGAAGCTTTCTTT	CAWSHRAHTEAFF
.	TRBV5-4	TRBJ2-7	13	.	TGTGCCAGCAGCTTGGACAGGGCTGGCGAGCAGTACTTC	CASSLDRAGEQYF
.	TRBV5-1	TRBJ2-5	13	.	TGCGCCAGCAGCGAGTCGTACCAAGAGACCCAGTACTTC	CASSESYQETQYF
.	TRBV10-3	TRBJ1-4	13	.	TGTGCCATCAGGACAGAACTTAATGAAAAACTGTTTTTT	CAIRTELNEKLFF
.	TRBV4-1	TRBJ2-7	14	.	TGCGCCAGCAGACAGATGGGGGGAGCCTACGAGCAGTACTTC	CASRQMGGAYEQYF
.	TRBV5-5	TRBJ1-3	14	few	TGTGCCAGCAGCTGGACAGCTGTGGAAAACACCATATATTTT	CASSWTAVENTIYF
.	TRBV9	TRBJ2-7	14	.	TGTGCCAGCAGCGGAACGTTGGGTTCGGGGGAGCAGTACTTC	CASSGTLGSGEQYF
.	TRBV28	TRBJ1-3	15	few	TGTGCCAGCAGGCTGGGCCAGGTGGAAGGAAACACCATATATTTT	CASRLGQVEGNTIYF
.	TRBV11-2	TRBJ1-5	15	.	TGTGCCAGCAGCTTAGGGCCCGGGGAACATCAGCCCCAGCATTTT	CASSLGPGEHQPQHF
.	TRBV2	TRBJ2-3	13	.	TGTGCCAGCAGTCTTCCTTTGACAGATACGCAGTATTTT	CASSLPLTDTQYF
.	TRBV13	TRBJ1-1	14	.	TGTGCCAGCAGCCCCCGGGGGGGGGTAGCTGAAGCTTTCTTT	CASSPRGGVAEAFF
.	TRBV12-3/TRBV12-4	TRBJ1-1	13	.	TGTGCCAGCAGTTTAGGCGGCCACACTGAAGCTTTCTTT	CASSLGGHTEAFF
TRBD2	TRBV6-2/TRBV6-3	TRBJ2-2	19	.	TGTGCCAGCAGTTATAGATTCGGCGGGAGGGCCCGAGACACCGGGGAGCTGTTTTTT	CASSYRFGGRARDTGELFF
TRBD2	TRBV11-3	TRBJ2-1	15	.	TGTGCCAGCAGCCAGGGGACTAGCGGGAGCAATGAGCAGTTCTTC	CASSQGTSGSNEQFF
TRBD1	TRBV5-1	TRBJ1-1	15	.	TGCGCCAGCAGCCCAGGGACAGGGGTTTTCACTGAAGCTTTCTTT	CASSPGTGVFTEAFF
.	TRBV24-1	TRBJ1-1	13	.	TGTGCCACCAGTGAGTCGACAAACACTGAAGCTTTCTTT	CATSESTNTEAFF
TRBD2	TRBV19	TRBJ2-7	17	.	TGTGCCAGTAGTATATACCCCCGGCTAGCGGGAGTTGGCGAGCAGTACTTC	CASSIYPRLAGVGEQYF
TRBD1	TRBV24-1	TRBJ2-2	16	.	TGTGCCACCAGTGATCCGGGACAGTCGAACACCGGGGAGCTGTTTTTT	CATSDPGQSNTGELFF
.	TRBV6-5	TRBJ2-1	13	.	TGTGCCAGCAGTTGGCAGGCCTACAGGGAGCAGTTCTTC	CASSWQAYREQFF
TRBD2	TRBV18	TRBJ2-2	16	.	TGTGCCAGCTCACCAACTAGCGGGGGCTTCACCGGGGAGCTGTTTTTT	CASSPTSGGFTGELFF
TRBD2	TRBV9	TRBJ2-7	14	.	TGTGCCAGCAGCGTAGTTTCGGGGGGGTCCGAGCAGTACTTC	CASSVVSGGSEQYF
.	TRBV29-1	TRBJ2-7	11	few	TGCAGCGTTGGTGGGTCGGGGGAGCAGTACTTC	CSVGGSGEQYF
.	TRBV19	TRBJ2-7	13	.	TGTGCCAGTAGTATCCCCGGACAGTTCGAGCAGTACTTC	CASSIPGQFEQYF
TRBD1	TRBV6-5	TRBJ1-1	15	.	TGTGCCAGCAGCCGACGGACAGGGGCGAACACTGAAGCTTTCTTT	CASSRRTGANTEAFF
TRBD2	TRBV28	TRBJ2-7	16	.	TGTGCCAGCAGTTCACCCGGGACTAGCGGGAGGAACGAGCAGTACTTC	CASSSPGTSGRNEQYF
.	TRBV18	TRBJ1-5	13	.	TGTGCCAGCTCACCGGACAGCTATCAGCCCCAGCATTTT	CASSPDSYQPQHF
.	TRBV5-6	TRBJ2-7	14	.	TGTGCCAGCAGCTTGCTAGGACAGTACGACGAGCAGTACTTC	CASSLLGQYDEQYF
.	TRBV4-2	TRBJ1-1	13	.	TGTGCCAGCAGCCAAGACGGGAGGACTGAAGCTTTCTTT	CASSQDGRTEAFF
TRBD1	TRBV7-9	TRBJ1-1	13	.	TGTGCCAGCAGTAGACAGGGGATGTCTGAAGCTTTCTTT	CASSRQGMSEAFF
.	TRBV12-3/TRBV12-4	TRBJ2-1	12	.	TGTGCCAGCATTAGCGGCTACAATGAGCAGTTCTTC	CASISGYNEQFF
TRBD2	TRBV9	TRBJ2-1	15	.	TGTGCCAGCAGCGCCGGGACTAGCGGGAACCATGAGCAGTTCTTC	CASSAGTSGNHEQFF
.	TRBV19	TRBJ1-3	16	.	TGTGCCAGTAGTATGTTACAGGGTCCCTCTGGAAACACCATATATTTT	CASSMLQGPSGNTIYF
.	TRBV5-8	TRBJ1-5	17	.	TGTGCCAGCAGCTTGCAGAGGGTCATAGGGAGCAATCAGCCCCAGCATTTT	CASSLQRVIGSNQPQHF
TRBD1	TRBV7-8	TRBJ1-5	16	.	TGTGCCAGCAGCCCCGGGCCTTCAGGGGGTAGGCAGCCCCAGCATTTT	CASSPGPSGGRQPQHF
.	TRBV3-1/TRBV3-2	TRBJ2-7	13	.	TGTGCCAGCAGCCAAGGCAGAACCTACGAGCAGTACTTC	CASSQGRTYEQYF
.	TRBV12-3/TRBV12-4	TRBJ1-5	13	.	TGTGCCAGCAGCCCCTGGCGCAATCAGCCCCAGCATTTT	CASSPWRNQPQHF
.	TRBV6-5	TRBJ2-3	14	.	TGTGCCAGCAGTCCTCTACTAAGGACAGATACGCAGTATTTT	CASSPLLRTDTQYF
.	TRBV12-5	TRBJ1-2	12	once	TGTGCTAGTGGGAGCCTTAACTATGGCTACACCTTC	CASGSLNYGYTF
TRBD2	TRBV4-1	TRBJ2-1	16	.	TGCGCCAGCAGCCCCACTAGCGGGAGGCCACACAATGAGCAGTTCTTC	CASSPTSGRPHNEQFF
TRBD1	TRBV7-2	TRBJ2-3	14	.	TGTGCCAGCAGCTCCTGGACAGGGACAGATACGCAGTATTTT	CASSSWTGTDTQYF
.	TRBV3-1/TRBV3-2	TRBJ2-5	12	.	TGTGCCAGCAGCCAAGACGGTTCCCCACGGTACTTC	CASSQDGSPRYF
.	TRBV5-1	TRBJ2-5	14	.	TGCGCCAGCAGCTTAAAAACAGACCAAGAGACCCAGTACTTC	CASSLKTDQETQYF
TRBD1	TRBV9	TRBJ1-1	15	once	TGTGCCAGCAGCGTAGCTGAGACAGGGCTCACTGAAGCTTTCTTT	CASSVAETGLTEAFF
.	TRBV29-1	TRBJ1-1	14	.	TGCAGCGTTGCTTCTAGCCGGGCTACCACTGAAGCTTTCTTT	CSVASSRATTEAFF
TRBD2	TRBV5-1	TRBJ2-1	16	.	TGCGCCAGCAGCCCGGTACCGGGACTATCCTACAATGAGCAGTTCTTC	CASSPVPGLSYNEQFF